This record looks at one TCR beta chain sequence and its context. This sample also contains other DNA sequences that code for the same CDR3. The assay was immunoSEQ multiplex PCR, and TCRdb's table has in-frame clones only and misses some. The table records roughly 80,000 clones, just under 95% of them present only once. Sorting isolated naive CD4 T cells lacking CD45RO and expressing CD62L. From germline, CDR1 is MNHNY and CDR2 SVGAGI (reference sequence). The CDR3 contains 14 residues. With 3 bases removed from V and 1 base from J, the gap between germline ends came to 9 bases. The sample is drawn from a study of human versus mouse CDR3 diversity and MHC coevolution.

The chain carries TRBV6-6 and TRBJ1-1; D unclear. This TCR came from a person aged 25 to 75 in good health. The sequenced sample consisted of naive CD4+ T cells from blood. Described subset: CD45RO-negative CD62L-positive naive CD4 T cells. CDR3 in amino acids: CASSYRQENTEAFF. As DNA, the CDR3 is TGTGCCAGCAGTTATCGGCAGGAGAACACTGAAGCTTTCTTT.